This TCR beta chain was profiled in a study of cytomegalovirus exposure and HLA in healthy donors. The CDR3 consists of 13 residues. V lost 4 bases and J 1 base, leaving 7 bases between the germline ends. Germline V gene sequence: CDR1 SGHDN, CDR2 FVKESK. As to this clone: Its cognate antigen is unknown.

Use of 60 Vbeta and 13 Jbeta primers characterized the PCR. Assay: immunoSEQ multiplex PCR; the TCRdb copy retains only in-frame clones and omits some. The sample includes more than 80,000 clones, roughly 75% of them seen just once. General study findings and limits: Within a later analysis, the majority of CMV-associated TCR beta chains appeared HLA-restricted.

The material sequenced was PBMCs. This TCR derives from a man in his forties or fifties in good health and CMV-seronegative. The chain is built from TRBV14 and TRBJ1-1; TRBD1 might be the D (6 bases). The CDR3 sequence: CASSLGGNTEAFF. The CDR3 DNA is TGTGCCAGCAGCCTAGGGGGGAACACTGAAGCTTTCTTT.